This is a list of T cell receptor beta chains from one sample in a study of T cell responses to AZD1222 COVID-19 vaccine. Profiling relied on immunoSEQ multiplex PCR, and the TCRdb table lists in-frame clones only, not all of them. The table shows about 150,000 clones, with about 87% occurring only once. This specimen consisted of peripheral blood, obtained on day 0 of AZD1222 vaccination. The source of these receptors is an adult in good health. CDR3s include the opening cysteine and the closing phenylalanine or tryptophan. A D gene is named only where the DNA matches it firmly. Not every row has a clone size; where given, it reads once, few, many or a size class.

clone_size,d_call,j_call,v_call,cdr3_nt,cdr3_aa
NA,NA,TRBJ1-3,TRBV5-6,TGTGCCAGCAGCTTTGCCCCCAGGGGAAACACCATATATTTT,CASSFAPRGNTIYF
NA,NA,TRBJ1-1,TRBV5-4,TGTGCCAGCAGCTTGAGGACGCAGTGGACTTCGAACACTGAAGCTTTCTTT,CASSLRTQWTSNTEAFF
NA,NA,TRBJ1-4,TRBV4-3,TGCGCCAGCAGCCAGGGCAGGCGCCTGAGAGAAAAACTGTTTTTT,CASSQGRRLREKLFF
NA,NA,TRBJ1-6,TRBV7-9,TGTGCCAGCAGCTTAGTCAGGGATTCACCCCTCCACTTT,CASSLVRDSPLHF
NA,NA,TRBJ2-3,TRBV6-5,TGTGCCAGCAGTTTTTCGACTAGAGGAGATACGCAGTATTTT,CASSFSTRGDTQYF
NA,TRBD2,TRBJ2-3,TRBV19,TGTGCCAGTAGTATAATGGCGGGAGCTACCACAGATACGCAGTATTTT,CASSIMAGATTDTQYF
NA,NA,TRBJ1-1,TRBV7-9,TGTGCCAGCAGTCACAGATGGGGTGGGACTGAAGCTTTCTTT,CASSHRWGGTEAFF
NA,NA,TRBJ2-1,TRBV20-1,TGCAGTGCTAGTATTGGTGAGCAGTTCTTC,CSASIGEQFF
NA,NA,TRBJ1-1,TRBV12-3/TRBV12-4,TGTGCCAGCACCCTGGGGCCTAACACTGAAGCTTTCTTT,CASTLGPNTEAFF
NA,NA,TRBJ1-1,TRBV18,TGTGCCAGCTCACCACAGGGGGGCCAAGTAGAAGCTTTCTTT,CASSPQGGQVEAFF
NA,TRBD1,TRBJ1-2,TRBV19,TGTGCCAGTAGTATAGACCCGGGACAGGGGGCCTATGGCTACACCTTC,CASSIDPGQGAYGYTF
NA,NA,TRBJ1-2,TRBV14,TGTGCCAGCAGCCCGGACAGCCCCTATGGCTACACCTTC,CASSPDSPYGYTF
NA,NA,TRBJ1-1,TRBV11-3,TGTGCCAGCAGCTTAGGCCAGAACACTGAAGCTTTCTTT,CASSLGQNTEAFF
NA,NA,TRBJ2-5,TRBV11-2,TGTGCCAGCAGCTCCGAACTAGCCCAAGAGACCCAGTACTTC,CASSSELAQETQYF
NA,NA,TRBJ1-2,TRBV10-3,TGTGCCATCACTGAGCTAAGGAACTATGGCTACACCTTC,CAITELRNYGYTF
NA,TRBD1,TRBJ1-4,TRBV5-1,TGCGCCAGCAGCTTCACCGGGACAGGGGATGAAAAACTGTTTTTT,CASSFTGTGDEKLFF
NA,NA,TRBJ2-7,TRBV14,TGTGCCAGCAGCCACGTATACGAGCAGTACTTC,CASSHVYEQYF
NA,NA,TRBJ1-1,TRBV9,TGTGCCAGCAGCGTAGAGGACAGACAGAACACTGAAGCTTTCTTT,CASSVEDRQNTEAFF
NA,NA,TRBJ2-2,TRBV27,TGTGCCAGCAGTCGCGATTGGTTGGGGGAGCTGTTTTTT,CASSRDWLGELFF
once,NA,TRBJ1-6,TRBV7-2,TGTGCCAGCAGCGATGGGTCTGGCAGGGGAGGATCACCCCTCCACTTT,CASSDGSGRGGSPLHF
NA,NA,TRBJ1-1,TRBV19,TGTGCCAGTAGTATGGTTTCTGTTGGGGCCCCTGGGGTGACTGAAGCTTTCTTT,CASSMVSVGAPGVTEAFF
NA,NA,TRBJ1-1,TRBV7-2,TGTGCCAGCAGCTGGGGGACAACTAACACTGAAGCTTTCTTT,CASSWGTTNTEAFF
NA,NA,TRBJ2-3,TRBV25-1,TGTGCCAGCAGTGGTTGGAGGGGGGGAGTAGATACGCAGTATTTT,CASSGWRGGVDTQYF